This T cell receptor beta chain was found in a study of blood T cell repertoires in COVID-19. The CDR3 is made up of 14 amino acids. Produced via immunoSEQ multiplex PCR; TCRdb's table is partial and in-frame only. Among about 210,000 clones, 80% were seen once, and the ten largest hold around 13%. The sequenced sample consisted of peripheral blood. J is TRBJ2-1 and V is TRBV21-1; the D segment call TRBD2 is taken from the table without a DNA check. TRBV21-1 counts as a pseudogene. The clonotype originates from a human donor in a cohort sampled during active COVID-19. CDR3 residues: CASSKGNLRDEQFF. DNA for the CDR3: TGTGCCAGCAGCAAAGGTAACCTCCGGGATGAGCAGTTCTTC.